The 6 T cell receptor beta chains presented below share a single source sample, sequenced in a study of blood T cell repertoires in COVID-19. The repertoire was sequenced with immunoSEQ multiplex PCR; TCRdb's copy has only in-frame clones and lacks some. Of roughly 500,000 clones in the sample, approximately 90% were seen once. The sample taken for sequencing was PBMCs or T cells enriched from blood (not recorded which). These receptors came from a woman aged 55-69 years who had recovered from COVID-19.

V usage is TRBV11-3 and J usage is TRBJ2-7; TRBD2 might be the D (5 bases). CDR3 length: 15 residues. The V end lost 5 bases, the J end lost 0 bases, and 14 bases lay between the germline ends. From germline, CDR1 is SGHNT and CDR2 YENEEA. CDR3 residues: CASSQQKGSSYEQYF. The CDR3 DNA sequence: TGTGCCAGCAGCCAACAGAAAGGGAGCTCCTACGAGCAGTACTTC. The full variable domain, its missing parts supplied by reference TRBV11-3 and TRBJ2-7, is EAGVVQSPRYKIIEKKQPVAFWCNPISGHNTLYWYLQNLGQGPELLIRYENEEAVDDSQLPKDRFSAERLKGVDSTLKIQPAELGDSAVYLCASSQQKGSSYEQYFGPGTRLTVT.

This chain connects TRBV10-3 to TRBJ1-1; D not resolved. CDR3 length: 14 residues. Germline V lookup: CDR1 ENHRY, CDR2 SYGVKD. The V end lost 0 bases, the J end lost 5 bases, and 10 bases lay between the germline ends. The CDR3 sequence is CAISESLAGTEAFF. The CDR3 DNA reads as TGTGCCATCAGTGAGTCGTTAGCGGGGACTGAAGCTTTCTTT.

The chain combines TRBV25-1 with TRBJ2-5; perhaps TRBD1 as D (6 bases). This CDR3 contains 14 residues. CDR1 and CDR2 (germline): MGHDK, SYGVNS. The V end lost 4 bases, the J end lost 5 bases, and 14 bases lay between the germline ends. CDR3 sequence reads: CASSASGGRETQYF. The CDR3 region has the DNA TGTGCCAGCAGTGCCAGTGGGGGCCGGGAGACCCAGTACTTC.

V usage is TRBV3-1 (or the pseudogene TRBV3-2) and J usage is TRBJ2-2, with TRBD2 as a possible D gene (7 bases). Trimming shortened V by 2 bases and J by 3 bases, and 10 bases separated the two germline ends. From germline, CDR1 is LGHDT and CDR2 YNNKEL (reference sequence). The CDR3 totals 15 residues. CDR3 in amino acids: CASSQREGDTGELFF. Written as DNA, the CDR3 is TGTGCCAGCAGCCAAAGGGAGGGGGACACCGGGGAGCTGTTTTTT.

The chain is built from TRBV10-2 and TRBJ1-2; D gene uncertain. CDR1 WSHSY and CDR2 SAAADI come from the germline V gene. The V end lost 2 bases, the J end lost 1 base, and 5 bases lay between the germline ends. CDR3 length equals 13 residues. DNA of the CDR3: TGCGCCAGCAGTGAGGGCATTAACTATGGCTACACCTTC. This encodes CASSEGINYGYTF.

The V and J genes are TRBV3-1 (or the pseudogene TRBV3-2) and TRBJ1-4; the D is unclear. Germline CDR1 and CDR2: LGHDT and YNNKEL (reference sequence). V shed 2 bases and J shed 8 bases, with 12 bases lying between them. The CDR3 is 14 amino acids. The CDR3 reads CASSQLSGGEKLFF. CDR3 nucleotide sequence: TGTGCCAGCAGCCAATTGTCGGGAGGGGAAAAACTGTTTTTT.